This T cell receptor beta chain was sequenced for a study of beta chain features in type 1 diabetes. Findings and limits, study-wide: Within each of all four CD4+ subsets, Type 1 diabetes patients had TCRB CDR3s that were moderately but significantly shorter.

Germline-derived CDR1 and CDR2 are LGHNA and YSLEER. The CDR3 has 13 amino acids. Trimming took 2 bases from V and 4 from J, leaving 9 bases between them. Notes on this clone: Its target is not known.

cDNA synthesis used the whole RNA isolate, giving expressed TCRB sequences. The data were produced by immunoSEQ multiplex PCR, yet TCRdb's version contains in-frame clones alone and is incomplete. The sample includes hundreds of thousands of clones, around 12% of them seen just once. This chain links TRBV4-3 with TRBJ2-7, with D unclear. Sequencing was done on a sample of naive CD4+ T cells from blood. This TCR derives from a woman between 18 and 29 years old with type 1 diabetes. The CDR3 coding sequence is TGCGCCAGCAGCCAATGGCCTCCATACGAGCAGTACTTC. Translation gives CASSQWPPYEQYF.